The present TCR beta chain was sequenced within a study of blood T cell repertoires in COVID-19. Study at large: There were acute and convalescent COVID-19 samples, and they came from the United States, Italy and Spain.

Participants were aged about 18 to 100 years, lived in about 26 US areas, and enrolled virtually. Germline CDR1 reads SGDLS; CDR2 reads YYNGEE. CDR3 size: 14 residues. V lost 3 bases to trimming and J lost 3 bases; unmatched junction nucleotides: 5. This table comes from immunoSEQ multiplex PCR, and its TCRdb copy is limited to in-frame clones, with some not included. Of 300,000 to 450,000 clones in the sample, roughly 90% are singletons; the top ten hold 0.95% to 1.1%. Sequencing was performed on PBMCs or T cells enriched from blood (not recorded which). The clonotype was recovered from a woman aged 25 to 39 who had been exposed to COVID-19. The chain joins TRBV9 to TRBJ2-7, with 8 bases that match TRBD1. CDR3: CASSAGTGLYEQYF. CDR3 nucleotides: TGTGCCAGCAGCGCAGGGACAGGCCTCTACGAGCAGTACTTC.